Ten or more counts support the clone carrying this T cell receptor beta chain. This sample was taken from a study of blood T cells in healthy people across ages. The authors ran a second PCR of roughly 7 to 11 cycles using a sample-barcoded 5' primer and a J-beta primer mix. The study obtained at least 2.5 million CDR3-containing paired-end reads from every sample. MiXCR, applied by TCRdb to the 5' RACE reads, yields one record per CDR3 protein. The sample has some 800,000 distinct CDR3 sequences; around 43% are singletons. V lost 5 bases to trimming and J lost 4 bases, with 15 bases between them. CDR3 length equals 16 residues. Germline-derived CDR1 and CDR2 are PRHDT and FYEKMQ (reference sequence).

Material: blood. The sequence was obtained from a man between 60 and 75 years old in good health. The chain links TRBV13 to TRBJ2-6; unclear D gene. CDR3 coding DNA: TGTGCCAGCAGCCCCCGCGGTGATGCCGGGGCCAACGTCCTGACTTTC. Translation: CASSPRGDAGANVLTF.